This T cell receptor (beta chain) emerged from a study of sequential checkpoint blockade in melanoma. Study background: Randomization was 1:1 between first-line nivolumab→ipilimumab and ipilimumab→nivolumab.

This clone was found once. Sequencing used immunoSEQ multiplex PCR; TCRdb keeps in-frame clones, though not all of them. This table holds over 20,000 clones, around 85% found once. Germline V lookup: CDR1 ENHRY, CDR2 SYGVKD. The CDR3 has 17 amino acids. Trimming at V came to 0 bases and at J to 0 bases, leaving 4 bases not matched to a gene. The sample's treatment: randomized to nivolumab then ipilimumab (arm A) or the reverse (arm B). Live CD3+CD8+ CD19− CD56− cells were sorted from PBMCs. The source is a human donor with melanoma. The chain links TRBV10-3 to TRBJ2-3, with 9 bases identical to TRBD1. The sequenced sample was CD8+ T cells sorted from blood (inferred from file names), obtained from a patient given nivolumab and ipilimumab in sequence. The DNA for the CDR3 is TGTGCCATCAGTGAGTCGGGCGGGACAGGGAGCACAGATACGCAGTATTTT. This sequence encodes CAISESGGTGSTDTQYF.